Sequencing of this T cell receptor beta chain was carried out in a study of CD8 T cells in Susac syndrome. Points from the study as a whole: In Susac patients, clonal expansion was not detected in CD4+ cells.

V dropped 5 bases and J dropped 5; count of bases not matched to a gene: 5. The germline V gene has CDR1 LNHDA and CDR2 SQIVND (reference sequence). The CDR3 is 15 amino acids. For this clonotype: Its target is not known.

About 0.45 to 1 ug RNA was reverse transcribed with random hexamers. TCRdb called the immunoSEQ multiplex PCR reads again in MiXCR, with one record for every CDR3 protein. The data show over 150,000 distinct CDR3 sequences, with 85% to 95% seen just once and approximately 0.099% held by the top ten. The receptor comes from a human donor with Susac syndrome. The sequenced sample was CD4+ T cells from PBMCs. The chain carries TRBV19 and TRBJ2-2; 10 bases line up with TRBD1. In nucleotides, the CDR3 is TGTGCCAGTAGTCCTCCGGACAGGGGGACCGGGGAGCTGTTTTTT. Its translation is CASSPPDRGTGELFF.